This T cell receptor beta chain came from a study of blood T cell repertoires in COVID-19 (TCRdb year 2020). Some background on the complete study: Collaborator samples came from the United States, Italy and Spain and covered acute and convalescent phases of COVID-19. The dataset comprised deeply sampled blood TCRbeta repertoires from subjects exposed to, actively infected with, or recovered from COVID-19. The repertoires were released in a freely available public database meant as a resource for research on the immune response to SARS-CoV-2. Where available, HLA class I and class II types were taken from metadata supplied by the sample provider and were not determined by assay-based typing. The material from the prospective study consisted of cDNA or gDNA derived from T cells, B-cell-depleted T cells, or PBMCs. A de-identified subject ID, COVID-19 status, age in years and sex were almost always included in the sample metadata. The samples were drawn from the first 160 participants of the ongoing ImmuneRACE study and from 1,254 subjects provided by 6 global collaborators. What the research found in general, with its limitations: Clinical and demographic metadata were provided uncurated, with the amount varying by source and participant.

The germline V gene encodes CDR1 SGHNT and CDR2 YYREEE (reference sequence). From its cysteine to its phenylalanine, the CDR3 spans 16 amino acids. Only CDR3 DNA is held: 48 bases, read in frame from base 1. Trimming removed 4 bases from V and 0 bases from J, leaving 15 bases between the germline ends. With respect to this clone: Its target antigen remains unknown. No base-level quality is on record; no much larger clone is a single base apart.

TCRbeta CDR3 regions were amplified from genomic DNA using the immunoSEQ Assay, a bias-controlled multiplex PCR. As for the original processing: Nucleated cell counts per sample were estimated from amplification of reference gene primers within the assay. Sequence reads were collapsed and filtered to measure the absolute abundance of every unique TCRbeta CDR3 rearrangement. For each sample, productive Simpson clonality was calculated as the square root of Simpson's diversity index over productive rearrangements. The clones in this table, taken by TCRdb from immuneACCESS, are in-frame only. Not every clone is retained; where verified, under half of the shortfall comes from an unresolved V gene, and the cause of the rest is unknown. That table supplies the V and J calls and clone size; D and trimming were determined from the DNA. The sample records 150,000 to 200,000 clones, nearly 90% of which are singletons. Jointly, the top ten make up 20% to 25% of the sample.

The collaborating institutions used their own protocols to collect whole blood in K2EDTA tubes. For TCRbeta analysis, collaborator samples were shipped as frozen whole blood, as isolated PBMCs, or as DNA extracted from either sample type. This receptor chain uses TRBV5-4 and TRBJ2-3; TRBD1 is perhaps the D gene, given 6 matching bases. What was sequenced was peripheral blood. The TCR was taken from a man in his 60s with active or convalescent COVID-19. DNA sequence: TGTGCCAGCAGCCTACTGGGGGCGAGTAGCACAGATACGCAGTATTTT. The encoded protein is CASSLLGASSTDTQYF.